Each of the 23 T cell receptor beta chains below was sequenced from the same sample in a study of beta chain features in type 1 diabetes. Study-level points and caveats: TCRB CDR3s from Type 1 diabetes patients were moderately but significantly shorter in all four CD4+ subsets.

The study reverse transcribed the entire isolated RNA, so it sequenced expressed TCRB transcripts. Measured with immunoSEQ multiplex PCR; TCRdb has only the in-frame clones, and not every one. The table has tens of thousands of clones, 66% seen once. These TCRs' antigens remain unknown. Sequencing used Tregs from blood. The receptor set was obtained from a woman under 30 with type 1 diabetes.

This clone was counted once. The chain joins TRBV5-6 to TRBJ1-1; D is unresolved. The CDR3 has 15 residues. The germline V gene encodes CDR1 SGHDT and CDR2 YYEEEE. V lost 5 bases and J 1 base, leaving 15 bases between the germline ends. The CDR3 region has the DNA TGTGCCAGCAGTATCCAAGCACCTAAGAACACTGAAGCTTTCTTT. Translated: CASSIQAPKNTEAFF.

The chain joins TRBV18 to TRBJ2-4; 7 bases fit TRBD2. CDR1 is KGHSH, CDR2 LQKENI, per germline. V lost 3 bases to trimming and J lost 3 bases; unmatched junction nucleotides: 11. The CDR3 totals 17 residues. The CDR3, as DNA: TGTGCCAGCTCACCCACGGCGGGGGTCAGGGTCAAAAACATTCAGTACTTC. Protein sequence: CASSPTAGVRVKNIQYF.

The chain carries TRBV5-1 and TRBJ2-3; tentatively, D is TRBD2 (6 bases). In germline, CDR1 is SGHRS, CDR2 YFSETQ. V was clipped by 0 bases and J by 4 bases, with 9 bases between them. The CDR3 is 14 residues long. The CDR3 protein is CASSLGRGPDTQYF. The CDR3, as DNA: TGCGCCAGCAGCTTGGGGCGGGGACCAGATACGCAGTATTTT.

The count of this clone is one. This chain joins TRBV19 and TRBJ2-1; 14 bases match TRBD2. V dropped 3 bases and J dropped 7; count of bases not matched to a gene: 8. This CDR3 comprises 17 residues. Germline lookup yields CDR1 LNHDA and CDR2 SQIVND (reference sequence). CDR3 region: CASSILPGLAGANEQFF. The CDR3 DNA follows: TGTGCCAGTAGTATCCTACCGGGACTAGCGGGGGCAAATGAGCAGTTCTTC.

This clone was seen only once. The rearrangement links TRBV5-6 to TRBJ2-7; 7 positions agree with TRBD2. Unmatched junction bases numbered 9, after V lost 2 bases and J lost 7 bases. The CDR3 consists of 14 residues. Germline assignment: CDR1 SGHDT and CDR2 YYEEEE. The CDR3 nucleotides read TGTGCCAGCAGCTTCTTACCCCCCGGGAGGGAGCAGTACTTC. Translation: CASSFLPPGREQYF.

The J gene is TRBJ1-1, the V gene TRBV7-9; 8 bases are shared with TRBD1. The CDR3 has 17 residues. CDR1 is SEHNR and CDR2 is FQNEAQ in the germline V gene (reference sequence). The junction had 7 bases not matched to a gene; V was cut back by 0 bases and J by 1 base. In nucleotides, the CDR3 is TGTGCCAGCAGCTTAGCAGGGGCAGGGGGCACGAACACTGAAGCTTTCTTT. This translates into CASSLAGAGGTNTEAFF.

V gene TRBV5-4 combines with J gene TRBJ2-3; 10 bases are shared with TRBD1. The ends lost 2 bases at V and 3 bases at J; junction bases unmatched: 3. This CDR3 region has 15 residues. Germline values: CDR1 SGHNT, CDR2 YYREEE (reference sequence). CDR3 protein: CASSFGQGETDTQYF. The CDR3, as DNA: TGTGCCAGCAGCTTCGGACAGGGGGAAACAGATACGCAGTATTTT.

The rearrangement uses TRBV4-2 and TRBJ1-2; the D gene is possibly TRBD1 (5 bases). V shed 4 bases and J shed 2 bases, with 17 bases lying between them. The CDR3 contains 16 residues. CDR1 is LGHNA, CDR2 YNFKEQ, per germline. CDR3 amino acids: CASSRGEGSPNYGYTF. CDR3 coding DNA: TGTGCCAGCAGCCGGGGGGAGGGGTCCCCCAACTATGGCTACACCTTC.

This clone appeared once. The chain combines TRBV5-1 with TRBJ2-7; a weak D match, TRBD2 (5 bases). The CDR3 length is 12 residues. V was trimmed by 7 bases and J by 2 bases, leaving 10 bases between them. From germline, CDR1 is SGHRS and CDR2 YFSETQ. The CDR3 DNA is TGCGCCAGCCGCGACGGGGCCTACGAGCAGTACTTC. Protein product: CASRDGAYEQYF.

This clone is medium-sized (0.01 to 0.1%) within its sample. The J gene is TRBJ1-4, the V gene TRBV7-9; D remains ambiguous. The length of the CDR3 is 14 residues. CDR1 and CDR2 from the germline V gene are SEHNR and FQNEAQ (reference sequence). Trimming took 2 bases from V and 12 from J, leaving 16 bases between them. The CDR3 bases are TGTGCCAGCAGCTTAAACCAGGCCGGTAATCAACTGTTTTTT. It yields the protein CASSLNQAGNQLFF.

By proportion, this clone is medium-sized. This rearrangement joins TRBV7-2 to TRBJ2-7, with a tentative D call TRBD2 (5 bases). Trimming pared 4 bases from V and 7 bases from J, leaving 8 bases between. Germline loops: CDR1 SGHTA, CDR2 FQGNSA. This CDR3 is 11 amino acids long. DNA for the CDR3: TGTGCCAGCAGCTCCCCGGGGGAGCAGTACTTC. Encoded protein: CASSSPGEQYF.

In its sample, this clone was seen a few times. This chain uses TRBV7-8 with TRBJ2-1; D is possibly TRBD2 (6 bases). Germline V gives CDR1 SGHVS, CDR2 FQNEAQ. Trimming removed 4 bases at V and 11 bases at J, with 15 bases between. This CDR3 has 13 amino acids. Here the CDR3 reads CASSSPRDRQQFF. In nucleotides, the CDR3 is TGTGCCAGCAGCTCCCCGCGGGATCGGCAGCAGTTCTTC.

This clone is large. V is TRBV18 and J is TRBJ2-7; possible D gene TRBD1, 6 bases. The CDR3 totals 12 residues. V was shortened by 6 bases and J by 0 bases, with 6 bases between the two germline ends. Germline V gives CDR1 KGHSH, CDR2 LQKENI. Written as DNA, the CDR3 is TGTGCCAGCTCGACAGGCTCCTACGAGCAGTACTTC. Amino acid sequence: CASSTGSYEQYF.

This clone was counted between two and nine times. This sequence joins TRBV28 and TRBJ1-3, with 9 bases fitting TRBD1. V gave up 4 bases and J gave up 8 bases; unmatched junction bases: 12. The germline V gene encodes CDR1 MDHEN and CDR2 SYDVKM. The CDR3 has 16 amino acids. The CDR3 coding sequence is TGTGCCAGCAGTTCCCCCGGGACAGGGATGCGAGACACCATATATTTT. Protein sequence: CASSSPGTGMRDTIYF.

This clone has more than one count but fewer than ten. The chain is built from TRBV7-3 and TRBJ2-1; tentatively, D is TRBD1 (6 bases). The germline V gene encodes CDR1 SGHTA and CDR2 FQGTGA. Trimming took off 2 bases at V and 9 bases at J, with 17 bases between the two ends. The CDR3 runs to 15 residues. CDR3 nucleotide sequence: TGTGCCAGCAGCTTAGGGAGAGCAACCAGGGGTGAGCAGTTCTTC. Its protein product is CASSLGRATRGEQFF.

The chain employs TRBV4-3 and TRBJ2-1; 7 bases map to TRBD2. The V gene end was trimmed by 1 base and the J gene end by 6 bases; junction bases not matched to a gene: 6. Looked up from germline, CDR1 is LGHNA and CDR2 is YSLEER. CDR3 size: 15 residues. The DNA of the CDR3 is TGCGCCAGCAGCCAAGGCACTAGCGAGACCAATGAGCAGTTCTTC. The encoded protein is CASSQGTSETNEQFF.

V gene TRBV5-1 combines with J gene TRBJ2-3, with 7 nucleotides matching TRBD2. This CDR3 comprises 14 residues. V was clipped by 4 bases and J by 7 bases; unmatched bases: 9. From germline, CDR1 is SGHRS and CDR2 YFSETQ. The CDR3, as DNA: TGCGCCAGCAGCATAAGACTAGCCGCACATACGCAGTATTTT. Translation: CASSIRLAAHTQYF.

The rearrangement uses TRBV7-3 and TRBJ1-1; D uncertain. Trimming removed 4 bases at V and 0 bases at J, with 12 bases between. Germline values: CDR1 SGHTA, CDR2 FQGTGA. The CDR3 is made up of 15 amino acids. The CDR3: CASSSFKRLNTEAFF. The CDR3 DNA sequence: TGTGCCAGCAGCTCTTTTAAGAGGCTGAACACTGAAGCTTTCTTT.

The gene calls are TRBV10-3 and TRBJ2-3, with TRBD1 as a possible D gene (6 bases). This CDR3 comprises 13 residues. From germline, CDR1 is ENHRY and CDR2 SYGVKD. V lost 4 bases to trimming and J lost 6 bases, with 11 bases between them. CDR3 DNA sequence: TGTGCCATCAGTGCAGGGGTCGGGGATACGCAGTATTTT. It specifies CAISAGVGDTQYF.

This chain links TRBV9 with TRBJ1-2, with TRBD1 as a possible D gene (5 bases). Trimming took off 2 bases at V and 1 base at J, with 12 bases between the two ends. Germline loops: CDR1 SGDLS, CDR2 YYNGEE. This CDR3 contains 15 residues. The CDR3 sequence: CASSVDPGLNYGYTF. Here the CDR3 DNA reads TGTGCCAGCAGCGTTGACCCGGGACTTAACTATGGCTACACCTTC.

The chain recombines TRBV28 with TRBJ1-2; D not certain. The V end lost 1 base, the J end lost 4 bases, and 7 bases lay between the germline ends. CDR3 length: 13 residues. Germline loops: CDR1 MDHEN, CDR2 SYDVKM. The CDR3 loop reads CASSLSVSYGYTF. CDR3 sequence (DNA): TGTGCCAGCAGTTTATCCGTCAGCTATGGCTACACCTTC.

This chain connects TRBV4-3 to TRBJ2-7; TRBD1 agrees at 7 bases. J gave up 3 bases and V 0 bases, and 5 bases lay outside the gene matches. Germline CDR1 reads LGHNA; CDR2 reads YSLEER. This CDR3 spans 15 amino acids. CDR3 in amino acids: CASSQESTGIYEQYF. The CDR3 coding sequence is TGCGCCAGCAGCCAAGAATCGACAGGGATCTACGAGCAGTACTTC.

The genes are TRBV29-1 and TRBJ1-2; 7 nucleotides agree with TRBD1. The CDR3 is made up of 13 amino acids. CDR1 SQVTM and CDR2 ANQGSEA come from the germline V gene. Unmatched junction bases numbered 5, after V lost 7 bases and J lost 0 bases. The CDR3 DNA reads as TGCAGCGCCCATGGGACAGCTAACTATGGCTACACCTTC. Its protein product is CSAHGTANYGYTF.